The 11 T cell receptor beta chains listed next were all sequenced from one sample in a study of blood T cell repertoires in COVID-19. Here immunoSEQ multiplex PCR was the method, and the copy in TCRdb shows in-frame clones only, minus some. The sample has about 260,000 clones, approximately 86% seen once. The sequencing input was peripheral blood. The receptors shown here come from a man aged 25-40 years with active or convalescent COVID-19.

The chain combines TRBV11-2 with TRBJ2-1; unclear D gene. The CDR3 consists of 13 residues. The germline gives CDR1 SGHAT, CDR2 FQNNGV. V lost 5 bases and J lost 8, with 13 bases in between. CDR3 sequence (DNA): TGTGCCAGCAGCGAAGAGTCCTTTGATGAGCAGTTCTTC. Its protein product is CASSEESFDEQFF.

J is TRBJ2-3 and V is TRBV27, with D hard to call. V gave up 0 bases and J gave up 0 bases, with 7 bases separating them. The V gene's germline CDR1 is MNHEY and CDR2 SMNVEV (reference sequence). This CDR3 is built from 15 residues. CDR3 protein: CASSLSTPSTDTQYF. The CDR3 bases are TGTGCCAGCAGTTTATCGACTCCAAGCACAGATACGCAGTATTTT.

The CDR3 region is CASSQDVSGGRNEQFF. The CDR3 bases are TGCGCCAGCAGCCAAGATGTCAGCGGGGGGAGAAATGAGCAGTTCTTC. This rearrangement joins TRBV4-3 to TRBJ2-1, with 9 nucleotides matching TRBD2. J gave up 7 bases and V 0 bases, and 7 bases lay outside the gene matches. The CDR3 is made up of 16 amino acids. Germline V gene sequence: CDR1 LGHNA, CDR2 YSLEER.

This clone was seen a few times. This sequence joins TRBV28 and TRBJ1-2, with D perhaps matching TRBD1 (6 bases). Germline CDR1 and CDR2: MDHEN and SYDVKM. This CDR3 is 15 amino acids long. V dropped 6 bases and J dropped 2 bases, with 16 bases sitting between them. The CDR3 nucleotides read TGTGCCAGCAGCAACCCCGCGGACAGAAACTATGGCTACACCTTC. Residues: CASSNPADRNYGYTF.

The chain is built from TRBV5-4 and TRBJ1-3; 11 nucleotides match TRBD1. With V trimmed by 5 bases and J by 2 bases, 3 bases remained unmatched. There are 15 residues in the CDR3. Germline CDR1 and CDR2: SGHNT and YYREEE (reference sequence). For the CDR3, the DNA is TGTGCCAGCAGTCCGGACAGGGGGCCTGGAAACACCATATATTTT. Its protein is CASSPDRGPGNTIYF.

This clone was detected once. This chain uses TRBV27 with TRBJ2-7; TRBD1 matches 9 bases. V lost 4 bases to trimming and J lost 4 bases; unmatched junction nucleotides: 5. The CDR3 runs 14 residues. CDR1 is MNHEY and CDR2 is SMNVEV in the germline V gene (reference sequence). DNA for the CDR3: TGTGCCAGCAGTTACAGGGGGCGGGTTTACGAGCAGTACTTC. Its protein is CASSYRGRVYEQYF.

This sequence joins TRBV6-6 and TRBJ2-1; 9 bases are a match to TRBD2. CDR1 MNHNY and CDR2 SVGAGI come from the germline V gene (reference sequence). This CDR3 is 16 amino acids long. The V gene end was trimmed by 5 bases and the J gene end by 10 bases; junction bases not matched to a gene: 15. CDR3 coding DNA: TGTGCCAGCAGTCTCGGTGGTGCGGGGGGGCCCAAAGAGCAGTTCTTC. Translation: CASSLGGAGGPKEQFF.

J is TRBJ2-1 and V is TRBV27; D might be TRBD1 (6 bases). CDR1 MNHEY and CDR2 SMNVEV come from the germline V gene (reference sequence). V was trimmed by 5 bases and J by 8 bases, leaving 19 bases between them. CDR3 length: 15 amino acids. Here the CDR3 reads CASSQGQEGSHEQFF. The CDR3 DNA is TGTGCCAGCAGTCAGGGGCAGGAAGGGTCCCATGAGCAGTTCTTC.

The gene calls are TRBV4-3 and TRBJ1-4; TRBD1 might be the D (5 bases). There are 15 residues in the CDR3. Trimming removed 0 bases at V and 7 bases at J, with 12 bases between. Germline CDR1 reads LGHNA; CDR2 reads YSLEER. CDR3 residues: CASSQDWDWGEKLFF. The CDR3 nucleotides read TGCGCCAGCAGCCAAGATTGGGACTGGGGTGAAAAACTGTTTTTT.

The chain carries TRBV25-1 and TRBJ1-6; 7 bases align to TRBD1. The junction had 5 bases not matched to a gene; V was cut back by 6 bases and J by 0 bases. CDR1 and CDR2 from the germline V gene are MGHDK and SYGVNS. CDR3 size: 16 residues. The CDR3, as DNA: TGTGCCAGCAGGGACAGGTTAAGCTCCTATAATTCACCCCTCCACTTT. Amino acid sequence: CASRDRLSSYNSPLHF.

This clone was seen a few times. This chain links TRBV6-5 with TRBJ1-6, with 8 nucleotides matching TRBD1. This CDR3 comprises 16 residues. The V gene's germline CDR1 is MNHEY and CDR2 SVGAGI. The V segment lost 4 bases and the J segment 13 bases; nucleotides outside the gene matches: 15. The CDR3 DNA is TGTGCCAGCAGTTCCCAAACCGGGACAGGTTACAGTCCCCTCCACTTT. Protein: CASSSQTGTGYSPLHF.